The 25 T cell receptor beta chains presented below share a single source sample, sequenced in a study of shared clonotypes between healthy human individuals (dated by TCRdb to the early 2020s). CD8 naive samples were CD45RO-negative cells positively selected for CCR7, giving a CD45RA+CCR7+ population that excluded TemRA cells. The method was the immunoSEQ multiplex PCR assay. In TCRdb, the immuneACCESS table is reduced to in-frame sequences with V and J assigned. These tables do not hold every clone; where another copy was compared, an unresolved V gene accounts for under half, and the others remain unexplained. Present in this sample are around 1.9 million clones, around 93% of which were seen just once. Around 1.7% of the sample is in the top ten clones. The sample taken for sequencing was naive CD8+ T cells from PBMCs. Interpreted using the paper, the cell subset or site label stands for: CD45RA+CCR7+. Receptor source: a man aged 18 to 30 in good health. Some clones in this sample may be carry-over from other donors' samples.

The rearrangement uses TRBV5-6 and TRBJ2-2; no clear D. V lost 6 bases and J lost 8, with 14 bases in between. This CDR3 is built from 13 residues. Germline V lookup: CDR1 SGHDT, CDR2 YYEEEE. CDR3 sequence (DNA): TGTGCCAGCACCCACTGGCGTACAGGGGAGCTGTTTTTT. Protein product: CASTHWRTGELFF.

This clone appeared a few times. The chain uses TRBV7-9 and TRBJ2-1, with 8 bases aligning to TRBD2. The CDR3 runs to 15 residues. With 2 bases clipped from V and 6 bases from J, the junction kept 6 bases outside the gene matches. In germline, CDR1 is SEHNR, CDR2 FQNEAQ (reference sequence). Written as DNA, the CDR3 is TGTGCCAGCAGCTTACGGACTAGCTTGGTCAATGAGCAGTTCTTC. This translates into CASSLRTSLVNEQFF.

The rearrangement uses TRBV27 and TRBJ2-5, with D perhaps matching TRBD1 (5 bases). V lost 0 bases and J 6 bases, leaving 8 bases between the germline ends. Germline CDR1 and CDR2: MNHEY and SMNVEV (reference sequence). The CDR3 totals 13 residues. The CDR3 bases are TGTGCCAGCAGTTTATCGTCAGGGAAGACCCAGTACTTC. Amino acid sequence: CASSLSSGKTQYF.

In this sample, this clone turned up once. The V gene is TRBV9, the J gene TRBJ2-7; TRBD1 is a possible D gene (5 bases). V was trimmed by 3 bases and J by 6 bases, leaving 10 bases between them. The CDR3 is 12 residues long. Germline V gene data show CDR1 as SGDLS and CDR2 as YYNGEE. Written as DNA, the CDR3 is TGTGCCAGCAGCGAAGGGGTTGGCGAGCAGTACTTC. Its translation is CASSEGVGEQYF.

The CDR3 DNA sequence: TGTGCCAGCGGGAGCTTCTTTAGCACAGATACGCAGTATTTT. Translation: CASGSFFSTDTQYF. The gene calls are TRBV6-1 and TRBJ2-3; tentatively, D is TRBD2 (5 bases). Between the trimmed V and J ends, which lost 8 bases and 0 bases, there was a span of 12 bases. This CDR3 comprises 14 residues. Germline assignment: CDR1 MNHNS and CDR2 SASEGT.

The chain joins TRBV5-1 to TRBJ2-1, with D hard to call. Trimming pared 1 base from V and 8 bases from J, leaving 7 bases between. The CDR3 is 12 amino acids. Per the germline V gene, CDR1 is SGHRS and CDR2 is YFSETQ. The chain's CDR3 is CASSLYRDEQFF. DNA for the CDR3: TGCGCCAGCAGCTTGTACCGGGATGAGCAGTTCTTC.

This chain uses TRBV7-3 with TRBJ2-1, with 8 bases identical to TRBD2. J lost 1 base, V lost 5 bases, and 10 bases had no gene match. CDR3 size: 17 residues. CDR1 SGHTA and CDR2 FQGTGA come from the germline V gene. The CDR3 DNA follows: TGTGCCAGCAGCCAACCGGCTAGCGGGTTTTCCTACAATGAGCAGTTCTTC. As protein: CASSQPASGFSYNEQFF.

This chain joins TRBV28 and TRBJ2-6; D not certain. Trimming pared 7 bases from V and 4 bases from J, leaving 8 bases between. Germline V gene lookup returns CDR1 MDHEN and CDR2 SYDVKM. The CDR3 length is 13 residues. This CDR3 reads CASTPAGANVLTF. DNA of the CDR3: TGTGCCAGCACCCCTGCAGGGGCCAACGTCCTGACTTTC.

This sequence joins TRBV5-1 and TRBJ1-1, with D unresolved. CDR1 is SGHRS, CDR2 YFSETQ, per germline. The CDR3 length is 12 residues. The germline V and J ends were trimmed by 4 bases and 0 bases, with 4 bases remaining between them. The CDR3 protein is CASSQMNTEAFF. The CDR3 DNA reads as TGCGCCAGCAGCCAGATGAACACTGAAGCTTTCTTT.

The genes are TRBV19 and TRBJ2-5; either TRBD1 or TRBD2 may supply D (7 bases each). This CDR3 comprises 13 residues. Germline lookup yields CDR1 LNHDA and CDR2 SQIVND (reference sequence). The germline V and J ends were trimmed by 5 bases and 4 bases, with 11 bases remaining between them. The CDR3 is CASSWEGAETQYF. The DNA of the CDR3 is TGTGCCAGTAGTTGGGAGGGGGCAGAGACCCAGTACTTC.

The gene calls are TRBV2 and TRBJ2-3; TRBD2 aligns across 7 bases. The germline CDR1 and CDR2 sequences are SNHLY and FYNNEI. This CDR3 is built from 14 residues. With 8 bases clipped from V and 3 bases from J, the junction kept 8 bases outside the gene matches. The CDR3 here is CASFGGRGTDTQYF. The CDR3 DNA reads as TGTGCCAGCTTTGGCGGGAGAGGGACAGATACGCAGTATTTT.

The rearrangement joins TRBV19 to TRBJ2-7; the match to TRBD2 covers 7 bases. The CDR3 sequence is 13 residues long. CDR1 and CDR2 from the germline V gene are LNHDA and SQIVND (reference sequence). V was pared by 5 bases and J by 7 bases, with 8 bases of the junction left unmatched. The CDR3 sequence is CASSPVVGGEQYF. The CDR3 nucleotides read TGTGCCAGTAGTCCCGTGGTGGGAGGGGAGCAGTACTTC. The full variable domain, rest sourced from reference TRBV19 and TRBJ2-7, is DGGITQSPKYLFRKEGQNVTLSCEQNLNHDAMYWYRQDPGQGLRLIYYSQIVNDFQKGDIAEGYSVSREKKESFPLTVTSAQKNPTAFYLCASSPVVGGEQYFGPGTRLTVT.

This chain joins TRBV6-6 and TRBJ2-1; no reliable D call. From germline, CDR1 is MNHNY and CDR2 SVGAGI (reference sequence). The CDR3 has 12 residues. V dropped 2 bases and J dropped 8 bases, with 7 bases sitting between them. Here the CDR3 DNA reads TGTGCCAGCAGTTACCCCGTCCATGAGCAGTTCTTC. Translating gives CASSYPVHEQFF.

The chain employs TRBV27 and TRBJ2-3; 8 bases agree with TRBD1. Trimming cost V 4 bases and J 2 bases; bases outside gene matches: 8. There are 16 residues in the CDR3. Germline V gene lookup returns CDR1 MNHEY and CDR2 SMNVEV (reference sequence). CDR3 residues: CASSWGAGGHTDTQYF. CDR3 DNA sequence: TGTGCCAGCAGTTGGGGGGCAGGGGGCCACACAGATACGCAGTATTTT.

The V and J genes are TRBV7-9 and TRBJ2-7; 10 nucleotides match TRBD1. Germline CDR1 reads SEHNR; CDR2 reads FQNEAQ (reference sequence). The CDR3 is 15 residues long. V shed 4 bases and J 5 bases; nucleotides not matched to a gene: 8. CDR3 protein: CASSSAGQGPDEQYF. CDR3 in DNA: TGTGCCAGCAGCTCGGCGGGACAGGGGCCCGACGAGCAGTACTTC.

With respect to this clone: Other DNA sequences in this sample translate to the same CDR3. The rearrangement links TRBV9 to TRBJ1-1, with D possibly matching TRBD1 (6 bases). V was clipped by 3 bases and J by 5 bases, with 11 bases between them. The CDR3 is 13 residues long. The germline V gene has CDR1 SGDLS and CDR2 YYNGEE. CDR3 region: CASSARGSTEAFF. The CDR3 bases are TGTGCCAGCAGCGCCAGGGGTTCTACTGAAGCTTTCTTT.

The V and J genes are TRBV29-1 and TRBJ2-1; possible D gene TRBD1, 6 bases. CDR1 SQVTM and CDR2 ANQGSEA come from the germline V gene. The CDR3 has 15 amino acids. V shed 4 bases and J shed 0 bases, with 13 bases lying between them. As DNA, the CDR3 is TGCAGCGTTGGACCCACAGGGAGCTCCTACAATGAGCAGTTCTTC. It codes for CSVGPTGSSYNEQFF.

V usage is TRBV5-6 and J usage is TRBJ2-4; D unclear. Germline V gives CDR1 SGHDT, CDR2 YYEEEE. CDR3 size: 18 residues. The V gene lost 4 bases and the J gene lost 3 bases, with 23 bases spanning the gap. CDR3 protein: CASSGWGLYPGGKNIQYF. The CDR3 coding sequence is TGTGCCAGCAGCGGGTGGGGTCTCTATCCGGGTGGCAAAAACATTCAGTACTTC.

CDR3 bases: TGTGCCAGCAGTCTTAGCGGGAGGGCCCACGAGCAGTACTTC. This gives the protein CASSLSGRAHEQYF. The chain has TRBV28 and TRBJ2-7, with 11 bases lining up with TRBD2. The CDR3 has 14 amino acids. Germline CDR1 MDHEN, CDR2 SYDVKM. V shed 5 bases, J shed 5 bases, and the junction held 5 bases outside the gene matches.

The genes are TRBV19 and TRBJ1-5; D gene unclear. V was pared by 10 bases and J by 3 bases, with 1 base between. This CDR3 region has 9 residues. Per the germline V gene, CDR1 is LNHDA and CDR2 is SQIVND (reference sequence). The DNA for the CDR3 is TGTGCCACCAATCAGCCCCAGCATTTT. It translates to CATNQPQHF.

The chain is built from TRBV27 and TRBJ1-1, with D perhaps matching TRBD1 (5 bases). Germline V gene lookup returns CDR1 MNHEY and CDR2 SMNVEV (reference sequence). The CDR3 length is 15 residues. Trimming left V 6 bases short and J 5 bases short, with 19 bases between. The CDR3 reads CASREPPGGETEAFF. DNA for the CDR3: TGTGCCAGCAGAGAACCTCCGGGAGGGGAGACTGAAGCTTTCTTT.

This chain joins TRBV9 and TRBJ2-3; TRBD2 aligns across 8 bases. Germline CDR1 SGDLS, CDR2 YYNGEE. With V trimmed by 0 bases and J by 2 bases, 5 bases remained unmatched. The CDR3 is 16 residues long. For the CDR3, the DNA is TGTGCCAGCAGCGTAGTGGCTAGCGGGCTCACAGATACGCAGTATTTT. Its translation: CASSVVASGLTDTQYF.

The rearrangement uses TRBV10-1 and TRBJ2-3; TRBD2 might be the D (7 bases). Trimming left V 2 bases short and J 13 bases short, with 16 bases between. Germline V gene sequence: CDR1 WNHNN, CDR2 SYGVQD (reference sequence). This CDR3 has 13 residues. CDR3 nucleotide sequence: TGCGCCAGCAGTGAGAAGGGGGGGTTTGAAAAGTATTTT. Protein: CASSEKGGFEKYF.

The CDR3 is CASSITGGTYGYTF. In DNA form, the CDR3 reads TGTGCCAGTAGTATTACAGGGGGTACCTATGGCTACACCTTC. V usage is TRBV19 and J usage is TRBJ1-2; 8 nucleotides agree with TRBD1. With V trimmed by 3 bases and J by 4 bases, 4 bases remained unmatched. CDR1 and CDR2 from the germline V gene are LNHDA and SQIVND (reference sequence). CDR3 length equals 14 residues. Based on the CDR3 plus reference TRBV19 and TRBJ1-2, the full variable domain is DGGITQSPKYLFRKEGQNVTLSCEQNLNHDAMYWYRQDPGQGLRLIYYSQIVNDFQKGDIAEGYSVSREKKESFPLTVTSAQKNPTAFYLCASSITGGTYGYTFGSGTRLTVV.

This chain joins TRBV21-1 and TRBJ1-2. TRBV21-1 is recorded as a pseudogene. CDR3 length equals 14 residues. The CDR3 is CASSKSMGTYGYTF. In DNA, the CDR3 is TGTGCCAGCAGCAAGTCGATGGGGACCTATGGCTACACCTTC.